A single sample is the source of the 30 T cell receptor beta chains below, sequenced in a study of blood T cell repertoires in COVID-19. The table came from immunoSEQ multiplex PCR; TCRdb's copy has only in-frame clones and leaves some out. The table has approximately 150,000 clones, 70% to 90% seen once. The sample taken for sequencing was peripheral blood. The origin of the receptors is a woman aged 80 or over with COVID-19, enrolled during active disease.

The rearrangement links TRBV18 to TRBJ1-2; TRBD1 aligns across 8 bases. Germline lookup yields CDR1 KGHSH and CDR2 LQKENI. After removal of 5 bases from V and 7 bases from J, the junction contained 6 bases not matched to a gene. This CDR3 region has 13 residues. Here the CDR3 DNA reads TGTGCCAGCTCAACCCGGACAGGGAGTGGCTACACCTTC. As protein: CASSTRTGSGYTF.

The chain uses TRBV7-9 and TRBJ2-3, with TRBD2 identical over 9 bases. V lost 3 bases and J lost 0; bases outside the gene matches: 1. CDR3 size: 15 residues. Per germline, CDR1 SEHNR and CDR2 FQNEAQ (reference sequence). CDR3 region: CASSFSGGSTDTQYF. In DNA, the CDR3 is TGTGCCAGCAGCTTTAGCGGGGGTAGCACAGATACGCAGTATTTT.

The chain recombines TRBV9 with TRBJ2-2; a possible D gene is TRBD1 (6 bases). Trimming shortened V by 3 bases and J by 5 bases, and 11 bases separated the two germline ends. Germline V CDR1 and CDR2: SGDLS, YYNGEE. This CDR3 has 14 residues. CDR3 in DNA: TGTGCCAGCAGCGCCGGGACATTTACCGGGGAGCTGTTTTTT. Its translation: CASSAGTFTGELFF.

The V and J genes are TRBV6-4 and TRBJ1-5; D remains ambiguous. This CDR3 comprises 13 residues. V lost 3 bases to trimming and J lost 5 bases, with 8 bases between them. Germline lookup yields CDR1 MRHNA and CDR2 SNTAGT. The CDR3 region is CASSEEVYQPQHF. The CDR3 DNA sequence: TGTGCCAGCAGTGAAGAGGTCTATCAGCCCCAGCATTTT.

V gene TRBV12-3 or TRBV12-4 combines with J gene TRBJ2-3; no firm D call. Trimming left V 5 bases short and J 3 bases short, with 9 bases between. The CDR3 is 13 amino acids. CDR3 sequence: CASSRYGTDTQYF. CDR3 nucleotides: TGTGCCAGCAGTAGGTACGGGACAGATACGCAGTATTTT.

The CDR3 here is CASRTSNTGELFF. In nucleotides, the CDR3 is TGTGCCAGCAGAACTTCGAACACCGGGGAGCTGTTTTTT. The gene calls are TRBV27 and TRBJ2-2; no reliable D call. With 6 bases removed from V and 0 bases from J, the gap between germline ends came to 5 bases. CDR1 and CDR2 (germline): MNHEY, SMNVEV (reference sequence). The CDR3 has 13 amino acids.

The rearrangement uses TRBV7-8 and TRBJ2-2, with 10 nucleotides matching TRBD1. Germline V gives CDR1 SGHVS, CDR2 FQNEAQ. The V gene end was trimmed by 5 bases and the J gene end by 4 bases; junction bases not matched to a gene: 4. The CDR3 sequence is 15 residues long. The CDR3 here is CASSAGQGGTGELFF. CDR3 nucleotides: TGTGCCAGCAGCGCAGGACAGGGGGGCACCGGGGAGCTGTTTTTT.

The V call is TRBV19, the J call TRBJ2-3; perhaps TRBD2 as D (6 bases). Per the germline V gene, CDR1 is LNHDA and CDR2 is SQIVND (reference sequence). The CDR3 runs to 15 residues. Trimming took 6 bases from V and 2 from J, leaving 15 bases between them. The CDR3 here is CASRQRRDPTDTQYF. The CDR3 DNA reads as TGTGCCAGTAGGCAAAGGCGGGACCCCACAGATACGCAGTATTTT.

The chain carries TRBV27 and TRBJ2-6, with TRBD1 identical over 9 bases. The germline V gene encodes CDR1 MNHEY and CDR2 SMNVEV (reference sequence). V shed 5 bases and J 4 bases; nucleotides not matched to a gene: 12. This CDR3 region has 18 residues. In nucleotides, the CDR3 is TGTGCCAGCAGTCCACAGGGGGCCCCCAATATAGGGGCCAACGTCCTGACTTTC. It is translated as CASSPQGAPNIGANVLTF.

This clone was found a few times. The chain carries TRBV28 and TRBJ1-2, with TRBD1 as a possible D gene (5 bases). The CDR3 is 15 residues long. V was cut by 2 bases and J by 5 bases, with 15 bases left in between. Germline V gene data show CDR1 as MDHEN and CDR2 as SYDVKM. The CDR3 nucleotides read TGTGCCAGCAGTTTAGGGGCCGTAGGCGTTTATGGCTACACCTTC. Amino acids: CASSLGAVGVYGYTF.

The rearrangement uses TRBV18 and TRBJ2-3; unclear D gene. There are 15 residues in the CDR3. Germline-derived CDR1 and CDR2 are KGHSH and LQKENI. The V and J ends lost 4 bases and 1 base respectively, with 12 bases between them. The CDR3: CASSLFDAGTDTQYF. DNA of the CDR3: TGTGCCAGCTCACTCTTCGACGCGGGCACAGATACGCAGTATTTT.

The rearrangement uses TRBV6-2 or TRBV6-3 and TRBJ2-3, with 14 bases fitting TRBD2. Germline-derived CDR1 and CDR2 are MNHEY and SVGEGT. After removal of 4 bases from V and 11 bases from J, the junction contained 5 bases not matched to a gene. This CDR3 spans 14 amino acids. Here the CDR3 DNA reads TGTGCCAGCAGTTTCTTAGGACTAGCGGGGGGGCAGTATTTT. It encodes CASSFLGLAGGQYF.

V usage is TRBV25-1 and J usage is TRBJ2-5; 14 bases align to TRBD2. The CDR3 sequence is 16 residues long. The germline CDR1 and CDR2 sequences are MGHDK and SYGVNS. V dropped 6 bases and J dropped 2; count of bases not matched to a gene: 5. As DNA, the CDR3 is TGTGCCAGCAGCCTGGGGACTAGCGGGGGTCAAGAGACCCAGTACTTC. It translates to CASSLGTSGGQETQYF.

This clone was seen just once. The chain carries TRBV27 and TRBJ2-1; D remains unclear. Trimming left V 4 bases short and J 0 bases short, with 10 bases between. The CDR3 consists of 15 residues. CDR1 MNHEY and CDR2 SMNVEV come from the germline V gene (reference sequence). CDR3 sequence: CASSSSWSSYNEQFF. CDR3 bases: TGTGCCAGCAGTTCCTCGTGGAGCTCCTACAATGAGCAGTTCTTC.

The CDR3 region is CASSVAPGTVYGYTF. As DNA, the CDR3 is TGTGCCAGCAGCGTGGCCCCCGGGACAGTCTATGGCTACACCTTC. The chain joins TRBV9 to TRBJ1-2, with 7 positions matching TRBD1. Germline V gives CDR1 SGDLS, CDR2 YYNGEE. This CDR3 contains 15 residues. Losses at the gene ends were 2 bases for V and 4 bases for J; bases not matched to a gene: 8.

This chain uses TRBV6-2 or TRBV6-3 with TRBJ2-1; perhaps TRBD2 as D (5 bases). This CDR3 has 14 amino acids. Deletions cut 2 bases from V and 12 bases from J, with 17 bases between. CDR1 is MNHEY, CDR2 SVGEGT, per germline. The CDR3: CASSYPDFPMRQFF. DNA of the CDR3: TGTGCCAGCAGTTACCCGGACTTCCCAATGAGGCAGTTCTTC.

The chain recombines TRBV5-6 with TRBJ2-5; the match to TRBD2 covers 8 bases. The CDR3 runs 15 residues. Losses at the gene ends were 4 bases for V and 1 base for J; bases not matched to a gene: 6. Germline V gene sequence: CDR1 SGHDT, CDR2 YYEEEE. This CDR3 is CASSAPGGRQETQYF. DNA for the CDR3: TGTGCCAGCAGCGCCCCGGGGGGGCGCCAAGAGACCCAGTACTTC.

This clone occurred a few times. V gene TRBV2 combines with J gene TRBJ2-1; 11 bases line up with TRBD2. The V segment lost 5 bases and the J segment 7 bases; nucleotides outside the gene matches: 10. The length of the CDR3 is 16 residues. Germline lookup yields CDR1 SNHLY and CDR2 FYNNEI. The DNA of the CDR3 is TGTGCCAGCAGTCCACCGGGACTAGCGGAGAAAAATGAGCAGTTCTTC. Its translation is CASSPPGLAEKNEQFF.

V is TRBV29-1 and J is TRBJ1-2; D not certain. V dropped 4 bases and J dropped 5 bases, with 14 bases sitting between them. The CDR3 runs to 13 residues. Germline CDR1 and CDR2: SQVTM and ANQGSEA. In nucleotides, the CDR3 is TGCAGCGTTGCGAACAGTAACCTTTATGGCTACACCTTC. This sequence encodes CSVANSNLYGYTF. The full variable domain, completed using reference TRBV29-1 and TRBJ1-2, is SAVISQKPSRDICQRGTSLTIQCQVDSQVTMMFWYRQQPGQSLTLIATANQGSEATYESGFVIDKFPISRPNLTFSTLTVSNMSPEDSSIYLCSVANSNLYGYTFGSGTRLTVV.

This clone was seen more than once but under ten times. The V and J genes are TRBV7-9 and TRBJ2-7; D gene uncertain. Trimming removed 5 bases from V and 5 bases from J, with 13 bases in between. The CDR3 length is 13 residues. Germline CDR1 SEHNR, CDR2 FQNEAQ (reference sequence). For the CDR3, the DNA is TGTGCCAGCAGCAACTCCTTACAGCACGAGCAGTACTTC. Its protein product is CASSNSLQHEQYF.

This chain joins TRBV19 and TRBJ1-2; D not resolved. Per the germline V gene, CDR1 is LNHDA and CDR2 is SQIVND (reference sequence). The CDR3 has 12 amino acids. V was clipped by 6 bases and J by 0 bases, with 5 bases between them. The CDR3 coding sequence is TGTGCCAGTAGCCGAGCTAACTATGGCTACACCTTC. It yields the protein CASSRANYGYTF.

The chain links TRBV9 to TRBJ2-5; 7 bases map to TRBD1. V lost 5 bases, J lost 2 bases, and 6 bases stayed unmatched. Germline V gene data show CDR1 as SGDLS and CDR2 as YYNGEE. This CDR3 is built from 14 residues. The CDR3 nucleotides read TGTGCCAGCAGTCCCCGGACAGGTCAAGAGACCCAGTACTTC. Its translation is CASSPRTGQETQYF.

This clone showed up just once. The CDR3 loop is CASTAGGLSGNTIYF. The CDR3, as DNA: TGTGCCAGCACAGCAGGGGGCCTCTCTGGAAACACCATATATTTT. The gene calls are TRBV2 and TRBJ1-3; TRBD1 matches at 8 bases. The CDR3 totals 15 residues. Germline V gene data show CDR1 as SNHLY and CDR2 as FYNNEI. V dropped 7 bases and J dropped 0; count of bases not matched to a gene: 5.

The genes are TRBV3-1 (or the pseudogene TRBV3-2) and TRBJ2-7; a weak D match, TRBD1 (6 bases). The CDR3 spans 14 residues. The V end was cut by 4 bases, the J end by 2 bases, with 12 bases between. The germline V gene has CDR1 LGHDT and CDR2 YNNKEL (reference sequence). The CDR3 DNA reads as TGTGCCAGCAGCCGACGGGACATGACCTACGAGCAGTACTTC. As protein: CASSRRDMTYEQYF.

The chain has TRBV7-2 and TRBJ1-6; no clear D gene. The germline V and J ends were trimmed by 3 bases and 5 bases, with 8 bases remaining between them. There are 14 residues in the CDR3. CDR1 and CDR2 from the germline V gene are SGHTA and FQGNSA. CDR3 sequence reads: CASSFDWDNSPLHF. In nucleotides, the CDR3 is TGTGCCAGCAGCTTCGACTGGGATAATTCACCCCTCCACTTT. The full variable domain, its missing parts supplied by reference TRBV7-2 and TRBJ1-6, is GAGVSQSPSNKVTEKGKDVELRCDPISGHTALYWYRQSLGQGLEFLIYFQGNSAPDKSGLPSDRFSAERTGGSVSTLTIQRTQQEDSAVYLCASSFDWDNSPLHFGNGTRLTVT.

This rearrangement joins TRBV12-3 or TRBV12-4 to TRBJ1-3; D is possibly TRBD1 (5 bases). V gave up 3 bases and J gave up 8 bases, with 11 bases separating them. There are 13 residues in the CDR3. CDR3 in DNA: TGTGCCAGCAGTTTTGGGGGGGTACACACCATATATTTT. Translating gives CASSFGGVHTIYF.

This clone is a singleton in its sample. The rearrangement joins TRBV18 to TRBJ2-2; 9 nucleotides agree with TRBD2. The CDR3 extends over 20 amino acids. Germline V gene lookup returns CDR1 KGHSH and CDR2 LQKENI. V trimming: 2 bases; J trimming: 3 bases; junction bases outside the gene matches: 16. CDR3 sequence: CASSPIVGLAQKPYTGELFF. The CDR3 nucleotides are TGTGCCAGCTCACCAATCGTAGGACTAGCGCAAAAACCTTACACCGGGGAGCTGTTTTTT.

V and J are TRBV15 and TRBJ2-4; 7 bases are shared with TRBD1. J gave up 5 bases and V 0 bases, and 4 bases lay outside the gene matches. This CDR3 contains 15 residues. Germline CDR1 LNHNV, CDR2 YYDKDF (reference sequence). CDR3 DNA: TGTGCCACCAGCAGAGATCCGGGACAGCAAAACATTCAGTACTTC. This translates into CATSRDPGQQNIQYF.

The genes are TRBV30 and TRBJ1-1; D gene unclear. The germline V and J ends were trimmed by 0 bases and 5 bases, with 13 bases remaining between them. The germline V gene has CDR1 GTSNPN and CDR2 SVGIG (reference sequence). The CDR3 sequence is 14 residues long. For the CDR3, the DNA is TGTGCCTGGAGTGTTGGTCGGGGTTCGACTGAAGCTTTCTTT. This encodes CAWSVGRGSTEAFF.

The V and J genes are TRBV19 and TRBJ1-5, with 9 bases lining up with TRBD1. Losses at the gene ends were 4 bases for V and 5 bases for J; bases not matched to a gene: 3. Germline assignment: CDR1 LNHDA and CDR2 SQIVND (reference sequence). The CDR3 sequence is 14 residues long. The DNA for the CDR3 is TGTGCCAGTAGTACGACAGGGGGAGATCAGCCCCAGCATTTT. Its translation: CASSTTGGDQPQHF.